The source of this TCR beta chain is a study of CD8 T cells in ankylosing spondylitis. Findings of the study overall: Disease-associated clones were CD8+ and fairly uncommon in peripheral blood.

Each CDR3 protein is one row after TCRdb ran MiXCR on the 5' RACE reads. The data contain 300,000 to 350,000 distinct CDR3 sequences, around 20% of them singletons. This clonotype was recorded a few times. Its antigen is undetermined. Trimming pared 6 bases from V and 2 bases from J, leaving 10 bases between. The CDR3 length is 13 residues. Germline CDR1 is DFQATT and CDR2 is SNEGSKA (reference sequence). V and J are TRBV20-1 and TRBJ2-2; D ambiguous. The sequenced material came from blood, either unsorted or a sorted T cell fraction (not recorded which). The clonotype comes from a female donor with ankylosing spondylitis or in good health (not recorded which). CDR3 sequence: CSAPRQNTGELFF. CDR3 nucleotide sequence: TGCAGTGCACCAAGACAAAACACCGGGGAGCTGTTTTTT.